These 10 T cell receptor beta chains were sequenced from one sample in a study of response to subunit inactivated influenza vaccine. TCRdb used MiXCR to reprocess the RT-PCR reads, holding one entry per CDR3 protein. The sample has hundreds of thousands of distinct CDR3 sequences, about 11% seen once. The sample here was PBMCs from blood, taken on the day of vaccination. The receptors were sampled from a man between 45 and 60 years old who received an inactivated influenza vaccine.

This rearrangement joins TRBV28 to TRBJ2-2, with D unresolved. CDR3 length: 16 amino acids. Deletions cut 2 bases from V and 1 base from J, with 11 bases between. CDR1 MDHEN and CDR2 SYDVKM come from the germline V gene. The CDR3 sequence: CASSLEKVGNTGELFF. The DNA for the CDR3 is TGTGCCAGCAGTTTAGAGAAGGTGGGGAACACCGGGGAGCTGTTTTTT.

This clonotype has a handful of counts. This chain uses TRBV5-1 with TRBJ2-7; TRBD1 matches at 8 bases. Looked up from germline, CDR1 is SGHRS and CDR2 is YFSETQ. V lost 0 bases and J lost 6; bases outside the gene matches: 5. The CDR3 totals 14 residues. CDR3 loop: CASSLGGQGLEQYF. CDR3 nucleotides: TGCGCCAGCAGCTTGGGCGGACAGGGTCTCGAGCAGTACTTC.

The table lists this clonotype with a few counts. CDR3 in amino acids: CASSPASGLGYTF. The CDR3 nucleotides are TGTGCCAGCAGTCCCGCCTCAGGGTTGGGCTACACCTTC. The chain joins TRBV6-1 to TRBJ1-2, with D possibly matching TRBD1 (5 bases). Deletions cut 5 bases from V and 8 bases from J, with 15 bases between. Germline assignment: CDR1 MNHNS and CDR2 SASEGT. This CDR3 is built from 13 residues.

A few counts support this clonotype. The gene calls are TRBV7-6 and TRBJ2-7, with D possibly being TRBD1 (6 bases). There are 16 residues in the CDR3. V was shortened by 1 base and J by 5 bases, with 18 bases between the two germline ends. CDR1 is SGHVS and CDR2 is FNYEAQ in the germline V gene. CDR3: CASSLGHPLQGNEQYF. The CDR3 DNA reads TGTGCCAGCAGCTTAGGCCACCCCTTACAGGGAAACGAGCAGTACTTC.

Here the CDR3 reads CASSFRLAGATDTQYF. Written as DNA, the CDR3 is TGTGCCAGCAGTTTTAGACTAGCGGGAGCAACAGATACGCAGTATTTT. J is TRBJ2-3 and V is TRBV12-3 or TRBV12-4; 12 nucleotides align to TRBD2. Losses at the gene ends were 3 bases for V and 3 bases for J; bases not matched to a gene: 4. This CDR3 is built from 16 residues.

V and J are TRBV5-1 and TRBJ2-7; D ambiguous. V lost 0 bases and J lost 6, with 13 bases in between. Per the germline V gene, CDR1 is SGHRS and CDR2 is YFSETQ. The CDR3 loop spans 14 amino acids. CDR3 amino acids: CASSLAAPDCEQYF. As DNA, the CDR3 is TGCGCCAGCAGCTTGGCGGCACCAGACTGCGAGCAGTACTTC.

In its sample, this clonotype was seen many times. The chain uses TRBV28 and TRBJ2-4; D unresolved. CDR3 size: 13 residues. Germline V CDR1 and CDR2: MDHEN, SYDVKM. V was pared by 3 bases and J by 0 bases, with 3 bases between. CDR3 residues: CASSFGAKNIQYF. The CDR3, as DNA: TGTGCCAGCAGTTTCGGAGCCAAAAACATTCAGTACTTC.

This clonotype occurred a few times. J is TRBJ2-5 and V is TRBV25-1, with 7 bases identical to TRBD1. The CDR3 runs 14 residues. V dropped 6 bases and J dropped 1; count of bases not matched to a gene: 5. CDR1 and CDR2 (germline): MGHDK, SYGVNS. DNA for the CDR3: TGTGCCAGCAGCGGTAGGACAGGCCAAGAGACCCAGTACTTC. It is translated as CASSGRTGQETQYF. Full variable domain (missing parts from reference TRBV25-1 and TRBJ2-5): EADIYQTPRYLVIGTGKKITLECSQTMGHDKMYWYQQDPGMELHLIHYSYGVNSTEKGDLSSESTVSRIRTEHFPLTLESARPSHTSQYLCASSGRTGQETQYFGPGTRLLVL.

This clonotype was seen more than once but under ten times. The gene calls are TRBV20-1 and TRBJ2-1, with 9 bases fitting TRBD2. The CDR3 extends over 16 amino acids. The V gene's germline CDR1 is DFQATT and CDR2 SNEGSKA (reference sequence). Trimming removed 2 bases from V and 3 bases from J; junction bases left unmatched: 8. The CDR3 bases are TGCAGTGCTAGATCCTCTAGCGGGACCGGCTACAATGAGCAGTTCTTC. This codes for CSARSSSGTGYNEQFF.

This clonotype was counted many times. The chain carries TRBV7-8 and TRBJ2-1; TRBD2 agrees at 7 bases. Germline V lookup: CDR1 SGHVS, CDR2 FQNEAQ. J gave up 6 bases and V 1 base, and 6 bases lay outside the gene matches. The CDR3 totals 15 residues. CDR3 nucleotide sequence: TGTGCCAGCAGCTTAGTAGCTAGCGGAGTCAATGAGCAGTTCTTC. Amino acids: CASSLVASGVNEQFF.